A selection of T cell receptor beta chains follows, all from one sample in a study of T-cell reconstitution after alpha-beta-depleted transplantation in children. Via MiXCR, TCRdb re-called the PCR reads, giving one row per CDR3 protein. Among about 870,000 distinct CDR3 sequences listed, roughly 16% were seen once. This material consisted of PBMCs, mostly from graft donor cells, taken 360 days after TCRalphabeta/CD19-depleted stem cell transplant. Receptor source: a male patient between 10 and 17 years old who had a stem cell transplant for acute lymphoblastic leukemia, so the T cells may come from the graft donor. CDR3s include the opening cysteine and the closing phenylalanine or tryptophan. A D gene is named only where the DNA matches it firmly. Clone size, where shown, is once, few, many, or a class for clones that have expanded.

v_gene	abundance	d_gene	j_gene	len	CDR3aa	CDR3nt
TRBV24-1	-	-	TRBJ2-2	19	CATSDLRSGSSGNTGELFF	TGTGCCACCAGTGATTTGCGATCGGGGTCAAGCGGGAACACCGGGGAGCTGTTTTTT
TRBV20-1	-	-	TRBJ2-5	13	CSAFRGSEETQYF	TGCAGTGCTTTCCGCGGCAGTGAAGAGACCCAGTACTTC
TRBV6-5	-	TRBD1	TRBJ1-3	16	CASSYMGRGPGNTIYF	TGTGCCAGCAGTTACATGGGCAGGGGGCCTGGAAACACCATATATTTT
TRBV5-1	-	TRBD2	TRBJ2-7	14	CASSSGRQRYEQYF	TGCGCCAGTTCTAGCGGGAGGCAACGCTACGAGCAGTACTTC
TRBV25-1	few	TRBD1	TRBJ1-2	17	CASSEPGTGASNYGYTF	TGTGCCAGCAGTGAACCCGGGACAGGGGCCTCTAACTATGGCTACACCTTC
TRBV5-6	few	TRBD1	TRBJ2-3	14	CASSFLDRADTQYF	TGTGCCAGCAGCTTCCTGGACAGGGCAGATACGCAGTATTTT
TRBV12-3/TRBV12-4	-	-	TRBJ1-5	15	CASRESGTRNQPQHF	TGTGCCAGCAGGGAATCCGGGACACGCAATCAGCCCCAGCATTTT
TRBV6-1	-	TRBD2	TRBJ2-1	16	CASSPFSGLLYNEQFF	TGTGCCAGCAGCCCATTTAGCGGGCTGCTTTACAATGAGCAGTTCTTC
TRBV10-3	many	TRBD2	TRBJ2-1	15	CAISSLAEAYNEQFF	TGTGCCATCAGTTCCCTAGCGGAGGCTTACAATGAGCAGTTCTTC
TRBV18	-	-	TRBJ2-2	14	CASSPYQNTGELFF	TGTGCCAGCTCACCATACCAGAACACCGGGGAGCTGTTTTTT
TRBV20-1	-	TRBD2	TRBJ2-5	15	CSARDLAGDRETQYF	TGCAGTGCTAGAGATCTAGCGGGGGACAGGGAGACCCAGTACTTC
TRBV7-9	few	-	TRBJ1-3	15	CASSPSGSSGNTIYF	TGTGCCAGCAGCCCAAGCGGGAGCTCTGGAAACACCATATATTTT
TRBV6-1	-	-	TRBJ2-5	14	CASSPERPEETQYF	TGTGCCAGTAGTCCGGAACGACCGGAAGAGACCCAGTACTTC
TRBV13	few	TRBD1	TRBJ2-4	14	CASSQGQGFNIQYF	TGTGCCAGCAGCCAGGGACAGGGATTTAACATTCAGTACTTC
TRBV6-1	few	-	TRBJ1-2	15	CASSFSFRANYGYTF	TGTGCCAGCAGCTTTAGTTTTAGGGCTAACTATGGCTACACCTTC
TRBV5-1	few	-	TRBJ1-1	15	CASSLAAFGNTEAFF	TGCGCCAGCAGCTTGGCTGCCTTCGGGAACACTGAAGCTTTCTTT
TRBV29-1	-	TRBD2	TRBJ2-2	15	CSVPAGGTNTGELFF	TGCAGCGTTCCAGCGGGAGGAACGAACACCGGGGAGCTGTTTTTT
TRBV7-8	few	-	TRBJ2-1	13	CASSLEGIGEQFF	TGTGCCAGCAGCTTAGAAGGCATAGGTGAGCAGTTCTTC
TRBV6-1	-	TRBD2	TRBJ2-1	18	CASNSIRGGLAGVGEQFF	TGTGCCAGCAACTCAATTAGGGGGGGACTAGCCGGGGTGGGTGAGCAGTTCTTC
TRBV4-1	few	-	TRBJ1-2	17	CASSQDILTVGIYGYTF	TGCGCCAGCAGCCAAGATATACTTACTGTCGGGATCTATGGCTACACCTTC
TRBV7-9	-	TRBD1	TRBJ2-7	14	CASSFSGQAYEQYF	TGTGCCAGCAGCTTCTCGGGACAGGCCTACGAGCAGTACTTC
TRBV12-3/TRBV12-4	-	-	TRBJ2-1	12	CASSRGRYEQFF	TGTGCCAGCAGCCGAGGACGCTATGAGCAGTTCTTC
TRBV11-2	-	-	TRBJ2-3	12	CATTQGTDTQYF	TGTGCCACTACACAGGGCACAGATACGCAGTATTTT
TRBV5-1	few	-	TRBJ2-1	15	CASSLDLPGRDEQFF	TGCGCCAGCAGCTTGGACCTTCCGGGTAGGGATGAGCAGTTCTTC
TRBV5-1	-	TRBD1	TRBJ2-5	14	CASSLGQGWETQYF	TGTGCCAGCAGCTTAGGACAGGGTTGGGAGACCCAGTACTTC
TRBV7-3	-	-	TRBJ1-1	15	CASSSTGLMNTEAFF	TGTGCCAGCAGCTCGACAGGTCTCATGAACACTGAAGCTTTCTTT
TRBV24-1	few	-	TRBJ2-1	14	CATSSTGPNFVQFF	TGTGCCACCTCTAGTACGGGACCGAATTTTGTGCAGTTCTTC
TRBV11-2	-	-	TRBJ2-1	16	CASSSPALTSYNEQFF	TGTGCCAGCAGCTCCCCCGCCCTCACCTCCTACAATGAGCAGTTCTTC
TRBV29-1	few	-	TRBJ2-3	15	CSVEDGEGETDTQYF	TGCAGCGTTGAAGATGGAGAGGGAGAAACAGATACGCAGTATTTT
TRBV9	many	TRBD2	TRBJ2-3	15	CASSVGGSGTDTQYF	TGTGCCAGCAGCGTAGGCGGGAGTGGCACAGATACGCAGTATTTT
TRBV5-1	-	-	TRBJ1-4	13	CASSLAPELELFF	TGCGCCAGCAGCTTGGCCCCCGAACTGGAACTGTTTTTT
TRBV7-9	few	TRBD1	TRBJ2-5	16	CASSSRQGGLGETQYF	TGTGCCAGCAGCTCGCGACAGGGCGGCCTCGGGGAGACCCAGTACTTC
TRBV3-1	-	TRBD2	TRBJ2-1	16	CASSRSSGSGYNEQFF	TGTGCCAGCAGCCGATCTAGCGGGAGCGGGTACAATGAGCAGTTCTTC
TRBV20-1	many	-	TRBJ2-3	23	CSAIWIRSAFVLPRAGSTDTQYF	TGCAGTGCTATCTGGATCCGAAGCGCATTTGTCTTACCTCGGGCGGGCAGCACAGATACGCAGTATTTT
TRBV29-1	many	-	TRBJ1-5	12	CSVGGLNQPQHF	TGCAGCGTTGGAGGGTTAAATCAGCCCCAGCATTTT